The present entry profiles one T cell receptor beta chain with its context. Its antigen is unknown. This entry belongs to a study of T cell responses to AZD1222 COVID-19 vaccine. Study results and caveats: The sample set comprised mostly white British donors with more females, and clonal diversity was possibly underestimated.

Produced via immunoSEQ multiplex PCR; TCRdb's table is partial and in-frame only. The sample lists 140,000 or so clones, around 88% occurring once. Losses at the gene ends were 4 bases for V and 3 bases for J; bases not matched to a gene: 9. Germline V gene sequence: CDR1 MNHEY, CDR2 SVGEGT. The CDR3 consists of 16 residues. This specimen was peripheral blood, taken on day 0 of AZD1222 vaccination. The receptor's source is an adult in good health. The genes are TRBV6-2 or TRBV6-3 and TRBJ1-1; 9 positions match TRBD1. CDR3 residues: CASSSRRQGVYTEAFF. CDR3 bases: TGTGCCAGCAGTTCACGCAGACAGGGGGTTTACACTGAAGCTTTCTTT.